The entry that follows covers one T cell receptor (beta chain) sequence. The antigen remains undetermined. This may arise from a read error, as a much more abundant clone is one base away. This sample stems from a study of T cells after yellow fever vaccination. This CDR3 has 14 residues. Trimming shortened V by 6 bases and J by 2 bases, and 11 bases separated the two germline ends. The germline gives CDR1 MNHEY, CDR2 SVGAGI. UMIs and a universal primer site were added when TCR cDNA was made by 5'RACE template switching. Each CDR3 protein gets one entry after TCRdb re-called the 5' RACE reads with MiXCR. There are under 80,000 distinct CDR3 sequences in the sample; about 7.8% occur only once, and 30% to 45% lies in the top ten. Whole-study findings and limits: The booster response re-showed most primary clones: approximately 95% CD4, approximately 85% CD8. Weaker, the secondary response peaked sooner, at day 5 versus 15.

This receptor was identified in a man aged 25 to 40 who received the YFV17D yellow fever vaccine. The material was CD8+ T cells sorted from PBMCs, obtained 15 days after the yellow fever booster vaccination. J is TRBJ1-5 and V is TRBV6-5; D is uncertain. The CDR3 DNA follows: TGTGCCAGCAGCCACTCTAATGGCAATCAGCCCCAGCATTTT. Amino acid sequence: CASSHSNGNQPQHF.